A single sample is the source of the 27 T cell receptor beta chains below, sequenced in a study of blood T cell repertoires in COVID-19. Assay used: immunoSEQ multiplex PCR; TCRdb lists only in-frame clones, some missing. The table lists about 220,000 clones, roughly 84% of them singletons, with 3% to 4.5% in the top ten. The sequenced sample was peripheral blood. These receptors were taken from a woman aged 80 or over with acute or convalescent COVID-19.

In this sample, this clone turned up a few times. For the CDR3, the DNA is TGTGCCAGCAGGAGACAGGGGGATAACTATGGCTACACCTTC. Translation gives CASRRQGDNYGYTF. The V call is TRBV6-5, the J call TRBJ1-2; the match to TRBD1 covers 9 bases. The CDR3 has 14 amino acids. Germline CDR1 MNHEY, CDR2 SVGAGI. J was trimmed by 1 base and V by 6 bases; bases with no gene match: 3.

The gene calls are TRBV28 and TRBJ1-1; 7 positions agree with TRBD1. V shed 7 bases, J shed 4 bases, and the junction held 9 bases outside the gene matches. CDR1 and CDR2 from the germline V gene are MDHEN and SYDVKM. The CDR3 covers 14 residues. The CDR3 bases are TGTGCCAGCAACGCCCAGGGGGGAATCACTGAAGCTTTCTTT. This codes for CASNAQGGITEAFF.

This clone appeared a few times. This chain links TRBV28 with TRBJ1-1; 8 bases map to TRBD1. Germline assignment: CDR1 MDHEN and CDR2 SYDVKM. The V segment lost 7 bases and the J segment 9 bases; nucleotides outside the gene matches: 7. This CDR3 region has 12 residues. The CDR3 DNA follows: TGTGCCAGCACCCGAGGGACAGGAAAAGCTTTCTTT. Amino acid sequence: CASTRGTGKAFF.

This chain uses TRBV3-1 (or the pseudogene TRBV3-2) with TRBJ2-3; possible D gene TRBD1, 5 bases. Per germline, CDR1 LGHDT and CDR2 YNNKEL (reference sequence). Trimming stripped 1 base from V and 0 bases from J, with 8 bases between. The CDR3 is 15 amino acids. CDR3 amino acids: CASSQGGTSTDTQYF. Written as DNA, the CDR3 is TGTGCCAGCAGCCAAGGGGGCACTAGCACAGATACGCAGTATTTT.

This clone occurred a few times. The chain recombines TRBV6-8 with TRBJ1-1; D gene uncertain. Germline V gene lookup returns CDR1 MNHGY and CDR2 SAAAGT. V was shortened by 4 bases and J by 11 bases, with 11 bases between the two germline ends. This CDR3 comprises 11 residues. The CDR3 DNA is TGTGCCAGCAGTTCCCCCAGGATGGCTTTCTTT. Protein: CASSSPRMAFF.

The chain couples TRBV27 to TRBJ1-1; weak D call: TRBD1 (6 bases). This CDR3 region has 14 residues. Per germline, CDR1 MNHEY and CDR2 SMNVEV (reference sequence). The ends were cut back, 6 bases at V and 6 bases at J, with 17 bases in the middle. This CDR3 is CASRYRVDRSEAFF. Written as DNA, the CDR3 is TGTGCCAGCAGATACAGGGTTGATCGGTCTGAAGCTTTCTTT.

This chain connects TRBV2 to TRBJ2-1; possible D gene TRBD1, 5 bases. CDR3 length: 15 amino acids. The germline V and J ends were trimmed by 8 bases and 5 bases, with 19 bases remaining between them. The germline V gene has CDR1 SNHLY and CDR2 FYNNEI. DNA of the CDR3: TGTGCCAGCCTCGGTGGGGCTAGGGGAAACAATGAGCAGTTCTTC. Translating it yields CASLGGARGNNEQFF.

This chain links TRBV10-3 with TRBJ1-1; D is undetermined. Germline assignment: CDR1 ENHRY and CDR2 SYGVKD. The ends were cut back, 2 bases at V and 10 bases at J, with 8 bases in the middle. CDR3 length: 11 residues. CDR3 residues: CAISEDRGAFF. For the CDR3, the DNA is TGTGCCATCAGTGAGGACCGGGGAGCTTTCTTT.

This rearrangement joins TRBV5-1 to TRBJ1-1; TRBD1 is a possible D gene (6 bases). Trimming removed 2 bases from V and 1 base from J, with 21 bases in between. Germline V lookup: CDR1 SGHRS, CDR2 YFSETQ. The CDR3 spans 18 residues. CDR3 residues: CASSFKMRQDRTNTEAFF. CDR3 sequence (DNA): TGCGCCAGCAGCTTCAAAATGAGACAAGACAGGACGAACACTGAAGCTTTCTTT.

The chain carries TRBV7-9 and TRBJ1-4, with TRBD1 matching 8 bases. Germline assignment: CDR1 SEHNR and CDR2 FQNEAQ (reference sequence). This CDR3 has 14 residues. With 5 bases clipped from V and 7 bases from J, the junction kept 6 bases outside the gene matches. In DNA, the CDR3 is TGTGCCAGCAGCCGGGCAGGGGGCGGTGAAAAACTGTTTTTT. It yields the protein CASSRAGGGEKLFF.

The rearrangement uses TRBV27 and TRBJ2-2, with D tentatively TRBD1 (6 bases). CDR3 length: 16 residues. V was pared by 5 bases and J by 1 base, with 14 bases between. Per the germline V gene, CDR1 is MNHEY and CDR2 is SMNVEV (reference sequence). The CDR3 DNA is TGTGCCAGCAGTCGAAACAGGGACGGGAACACCGGGGAGCTGTTTTTT. This codes for CASSRNRDGNTGELFF.

This clone was seen a handful of times. The J gene is TRBJ1-3, the V gene TRBV23-1; 7 nucleotides agree with TRBD1. TRBV23-1 is an open reading frame, and its role is uncertain. Germline trimming cut 4 bases from V and 0 bases from J; bases unmatched to any gene: 15. The CDR3 is made up of 19 amino acids. CDR3 amino acids: CASSPIQSYQGDSGNTIYF. DNA of the CDR3: TGCGCCAGCAGTCCCATACAATCATACCAGGGGGACTCTGGAAACACCATATATTTT.

The V gene is TRBV5-5, the J gene TRBJ1-5; possible D gene TRBD1, 5 bases. Germline CDR1 is SGHKS and CDR2 is YYEKEE (reference sequence). The ends were cut back, 3 bases at V and 3 bases at J, with 19 bases in the middle. CDR3 length: 17 residues. CDR3 residues: CASSSVQTALFNQPQHF. Written as DNA, the CDR3 is TGTGCCAGCAGCTCAGTCCAGACAGCTCTATTCAATCAGCCCCAGCATTTT.

The rearrangement joins TRBV11-2 to TRBJ1-2; 10 nucleotides agree with TRBD1. The ends lost 4 bases at V and 4 bases at J; junction bases unmatched: 6. Germline CDR1 is SGHAT and CDR2 is FQNNGV. This CDR3 is built from 15 residues. CDR3 residues: CASSSEGQGGYGYTF. The CDR3, as DNA: TGTGCCAGCAGCTCCGAAGGACAGGGGGGCTATGGCTACACCTTC.

This sequence joins TRBV19 and TRBJ2-7; 8 nucleotides line up with TRBD1. CDR1 LNHDA and CDR2 SQIVND come from the germline V gene (reference sequence). CDR3 length: 16 amino acids. The trim removed 5 bases at V and 5 bases at J, leaving 14 bases unmatched. The CDR3 DNA follows: TGTGCCAGTAGTCCCACCCCGGGACAGGTTCACCACGAGCAGTACTTC. The encoded protein is CASSPTPGQVHHEQYF.

This clone was counted only a few times. The genes are TRBV11-2 and TRBJ2-7, with D possibly matching TRBD2 (6 bases). From germline, CDR1 is SGHAT and CDR2 FQNNGV. V lost 3 bases, J lost 3 bases, and 9 bases lay in between. The CDR3 length is 13 residues. CDR3: CASSFRGSYEQYF. Written as DNA, the CDR3 is TGTGCCAGCAGCTTCCGGGGGAGCTACGAGCAGTACTTC.

V and J are TRBV5-6 and TRBJ1-5, with 9 bases fitting TRBD1. V lost 4 bases and J lost 5; bases outside the gene matches: 4. CDR3 length: 14 residues. Germline CDR1 is SGHDT and CDR2 is YYEEEE. The CDR3 DNA follows: TGTGCCAGCAGCCCGGGACAGGGAGATCAGCCCCAGCATTTT. It encodes CASSPGQGDQPQHF.

The chain is built from TRBV27 and TRBJ1-4; 11 bases agree with TRBD1. The CDR3 loop spans 15 amino acids. The V segment lost 7 bases and the J segment 8 bases; nucleotides outside the gene matches: 9. Germline V gives CDR1 MNHEY, CDR2 SMNVEV (reference sequence). The CDR3 coding sequence is TGTGCCAGCATTCCGACCGGGACAGGGGGGGAAAAACTGTTTTTT. This gives the protein CASIPTGTGGEKLFF.

The chain recombines TRBV4-1 with TRBJ1-2; 7 bases agree with TRBD1. V gave up 3 bases and J gave up 1 base; unmatched junction bases: 11. The CDR3 runs to 17 residues. Germline values: CDR1 MGHRA, CDR2 YSYEKL. DNA of the CDR3: TGCGCCAGCAGCCATCAAACCGGGACAGAGCATAACTATGGCTACACCTTC. The encoded protein is CASSHQTGTEHNYGYTF.

This rearrangement joins TRBV9 to TRBJ2-2; TRBD2 aligns across 12 bases. The V and J ends lost 4 bases and 4 bases, in that order; junction bases with no gene match: 5. This CDR3 is 16 amino acids long. The germline V gene encodes CDR1 SGDLS and CDR2 YYNGEE. CDR3 nucleotides: TGTGCCAGCAGCCCCAGACTAGCGGGGGTCACCGGGGAGCTGTTTTTT. Residues: CASSPRLAGVTGELFF.

The chain has TRBV30 and TRBJ1-2; D unresolved. The V end lost 2 bases, the J end lost 5 bases, and 6 bases lay between the germline ends. This CDR3 has 11 residues. Germline V lookup: CDR1 GTSNPN, CDR2 SVGIG (reference sequence). The CDR3, as DNA: TGTGCCTGGAGTCTGAGGTATGGCTACACCTTC. Amino acid sequence: CAWSLRYGYTF.

The CDR3 protein is CASSAGLAGDYNEQFF. CDR3 DNA: TGTGCCAGCAGCGCCGGACTAGCGGGGGATTACAATGAGCAGTTCTTC. The chain joins TRBV11-2 to TRBJ2-1; 13 bases are a match to TRBD2. V trimming: 5 bases; J trimming: 4 bases; junction bases outside the gene matches: 5. In germline, CDR1 is SGHAT, CDR2 FQNNGV. The CDR3 sequence is 16 residues long.

This clone was recorded a few times. The rearrangement links TRBV6-6 to TRBJ2-5; 9 bases are a match to TRBD2. CDR1 is MNHNY and CDR2 is SVGAGI in the germline V gene (reference sequence). V gave up 4 bases and J gave up 2 bases; unmatched junction bases: 8. The length of the CDR3 is 16 residues. The CDR3 loop is CASSSSSSGGQETQYF. The CDR3 nucleotides are TGTGCCAGCAGTTCCTCGTCCAGCGGGGGGCAAGAGACCCAGTACTTC.

J is TRBJ1-2 and V is TRBV7-9, with 7 bases lining up with TRBD1. V was pared by 0 bases and J by 4 bases, with 5 bases of the junction left unmatched. The CDR3 extends over 15 amino acids. Germline V gives CDR1 SEHNR, CDR2 FQNEAQ (reference sequence). CDR3 sequence: CASSLAGQGGYGYTF. CDR3 nucleotides: TGTGCCAGCAGCTTAGCGGGCCAGGGGGGCTATGGCTACACCTTC.

The V call is TRBV3-1 (or the pseudogene TRBV3-2), the J call TRBJ2-7; 7 bases are a match to TRBD1. The CDR3 runs 14 residues. After removal of 0 bases from V and 6 bases from J, the junction contained 5 bases not matched to a gene. Germline CDR1 and CDR2: LGHDT and YNNKEL (reference sequence). In DNA, the CDR3 is TGTGCCAGCAGCCAAGATACAGGGGCCGGCGAGCAGTACTTC. Protein product: CASSQDTGAGEQYF.

The gene calls are TRBV5-8 and TRBJ2-3, with 12 positions matching TRBD2. This CDR3 comprises 14 residues. In germline, CDR1 is SGHTS, CDR2 YDEGEE. Losses at the gene ends were 3 bases for V and 7 bases for J; bases not matched to a gene: 3. Here the CDR3 reads CASSSTSGGYTQYF. CDR3 nucleotide sequence: TGTGCCAGCAGCTCTACTAGCGGGGGGTATACGCAGTATTTT.

This clone appeared a few times. The genes are TRBV7-9 and TRBJ1-2; unclear D gene. V lost 5 bases and J lost 4, with 11 bases in between. The CDR3 contains 13 residues. Germline V lookup: CDR1 SEHNR, CDR2 FQNEAQ (reference sequence). CDR3 DNA: TGTGCCAGCAGCCCGCAACAGATCTATGGCTACACCTTC. Translated: CASSPQQIYGYTF.